Each of the 7 T cell receptor beta chains below was sequenced from the same sample in a study of Ad26.COV2.S vaccination and SARS-CoV-2 variants (TCRdb year 2021). The treatment or condition label corresponds to: roughly 19 received Ad26.COV2.S at low or high dose, single or two shots; several received placebo; per-sample allocation not given. For vaccine and placebo recipients, repertoires were sequenced using samples collected on day 63 after the first injection. The method was the immunoSEQ multiplex PCR assay. The clones in this table, taken by TCRdb from immuneACCESS, are in-frame only. Not every clone is retained; where verified, under half of the shortfall comes from an unresolved V gene, and the cause of the rest is unknown. The sample data list around 450,000 clones, and roughly nine tenths of these were observed just once. The top ten constitute 1.5% to 2% of the sample. Material: peripheral blood, obtained in a trial of Ad26.COV2.S vaccine versus placebo. These receptors all stem from a person between 18 and 59 years old who received the Ad26.COV2.S COVID-19 vaccine or a placebo.

V gene TRBV4-2 combines with J gene TRBJ1-1; no reliable D call. In germline, CDR1 is LGHNA, CDR2 YNFKEQ. Trimming removed 0 bases at V and 0 bases at J, with 5 bases between. The CDR3 extends over 14 amino acids. The CDR3 is CASSQDLLNTEAFF. Written as DNA, the CDR3 is TGTGCCAGCAGCCAAGATCTGTTGAACACTGAAGCTTTCTTT.

J is TRBJ2-6 and V is TRBV7-6; 8 nucleotides align to TRBD2. J gave up 0 bases and V 5 bases, and 9 bases lay outside the gene matches. This CDR3 has 18 residues. Germline V CDR1 and CDR2: SGHVS, FNYEAQ. The CDR3 DNA reads as TGTGCCAGCAGCCCGCGGACGGGGGGGGCCTCTGGGGCCAACGTCCTGACTTTC. This sequence encodes CASSPRTGGASGANVLTF.

The J gene is TRBJ2-7, the V gene TRBV7-3; D is possibly TRBD2 (6 bases). This CDR3 contains 13 residues. The germline CDR1 and CDR2 sequences are SGHTA and FQGTGA. V was shortened by 1 base and J by 4 bases, with 8 bases between the two germline ends. CDR3 loop: CASSLMEGYEQYF. CDR3 sequence (DNA): TGTGCCAGCAGCTTAATGGAGGGATACGAGCAGTACTTC.

CDR3: CASSRLEGARPYGYTF. As DNA, the CDR3 is TGCGCCAGCAGCCGGCTGGAGGGGGCGCGGCCCTATGGCTACACCTTC. This chain joins TRBV5-1 and TRBJ1-2; 7 nucleotides line up with TRBD1. CDR3 size: 16 residues. In germline, CDR1 is SGHRS, CDR2 YFSETQ. The junction had 13 bases not matched to a gene; V was cut back by 4 bases and J by 4 bases.

The chain joins TRBV7-2 to TRBJ2-5; TRBD1 matches 7 bases. The CDR3 totals 16 residues. Germline V gives CDR1 SGHTA, CDR2 FQGNSA. Trimming took 2 bases from V and 5 from J; bases not matched to a gene: 11. CDR3: CASSLTPGGVGETQYF. The CDR3 DNA sequence: TGTGCCAGCAGCTTAACCCCAGGGGGAGTGGGGGAGACCCAGTACTTC.

This rearrangement joins TRBV29-1 to TRBJ1-1, with no clear D. V was shortened by 7 bases and J by 1 base, with 13 bases between the two germline ends. The CDR3 covers 13 residues. Germline V gene sequence: CDR1 SQVTM, CDR2 ANQGSEA. The CDR3 coding sequence is TGCAGCGGGGAAGTGCAAGGGAACACTGAAGCTTTCTTT. Protein: CSGEVQGNTEAFF.

V and J are TRBV6-4 and TRBJ2-1; 9 nucleotides line up with TRBD2. Germline CDR1 MRHNA, CDR2 SNTAGT. This CDR3 spans 16 amino acids. Trimming at V came to 2 bases and at J to 8 bases, leaving 10 bases not matched to a gene. CDR3 nucleotides: TGTGCCAGCAGTGACCGGCGGCTAGCGGGAAAAGATGAGCAGTTCTTC. Protein product: CASSDRRLAGKDEQFF.